This TCR beta chain was retrieved from a study of naive CD8 T cells in extremely preterm neonates (dated by TCRdb to about 2017). Describing the broader study: The study compared TCRbeta CDR3 repertoires of sorted naive CD8+ T cells across four age groups: extremely preterm neonates, term neonates, young children and adults.

With respect to this clone: Its specific antigen is unknown. No per-base quality is available; no much larger clone lies one base away.

A few elective full-term cesarean deliveries at roughly 36-42 weeks of gestation, with no labor and no rupture of membranes, were the source of the term cord blood. Pregnancies with fetal demise, active maternal HSV infection or known maternal HIV infection were excluded from the study. A FACSAria III cell sorter was used to sort live, Annexin V-negative naive CD8+ T cells (CD3+CD8+CD45RA+CCR7+). Each sample yielded between roughly 18,000 and 110,000 sorted naive CD8+ T cells. Mixed venous-arterial cord blood was collected with preassembled standardized sampling kits. Cord blood was held at room temperature and processed no more than 4 hours after collection. Ficoll-Paque density gradient centrifugation of diluted blood was used to isolate mononuclear cells. Before sorting, mononuclear cells were cryopreserved in about 10% DMSO plus 90% FBS and kept long term at -150 degrees C. Annexin V and antibodies against CD3, CD8, CCR7 and CD45RA were used to stain the thawed cells. The DNeasy Blood and Tissue Kit was used to extract genomic DNA from snap-frozen pellets of sorted cells.

General findings and caveats noted by the study authors: Preterm neonates shared more CDR3 nucleotide sequences (roughly 2.7%) than term neonates (around 0.4%), young children (roughly 0.03%) and adults (roughly 0.01%). Compared with the older groups, preterm CDR3s were shorter and closer to germline, carrying fewer N additions and showing less junctional trimming. Significantly lower iChao1 richness than in all other age groups (p < 0.05) and an even clone distribution were observed in preterm neonates, indicating a less rich repertoire. Among the limitations the authors pointed out were a small sample size and productive template counts that varied across preterm samples. Prospective longitudinal studies of preterm and term neonates were called for by the authors so that T cell development could be tracked within individuals.

A two-step, bias-controlled multiplex PCR was used to amplify TCRbeta CDR3 regions from genomic DNA. The multiplex PCR used primers specific for every TRBV and TRBJ gene segment. The immunoSEQ Assay was used to generate the TCRbeta repertoire data. Turning to the authors' computational methods: To merge closely related sequences, reads went through filtering and clustering using a relative-frequency ratio and a modified nearest-neighbor algorithm. The V, D and J gene assignments for CDR3 sequences were based on IMGT annotation. Template counts were normalized for PCR amplification bias and quantified against synthetic TCR CDR3 analog sequences. Analyses were restricted to unique productive sequences, meaning in-frame CDR3 sequences without stop codons. The immunoSEQ Analyzer software was used to compute clonality, defined as 1 minus Pielou's evenness, and iChao1 richness. JMP was used for statistical testing, with Student's t-test or a non-parametric test applied depending on Shapiro-Wilk normality results. In its TCRdb copy, this immuneACCESS table keeps in-frame sequences only and misses some clones. Where compared with another copy, unresolved V genes explain less than half of these, and the others have no known cause. Clonal size and the V and J genes are those of that table, whereas D and trimming came from the DNA. The sample table holds about 4,900 clones, of which 97% were seen once. Around 0.47% of the sample lies in the top ten.

Based on the germline V gene (reference sequence), the CDR1 and CDR2 sequences are MNHNY and SVGAGI. V and J are truncated by 8 bases and 2 bases respectively, leaving an intervening sequence of 17 bases. From cysteine to phenylalanine, the CDR3 is 15 amino acids long. The only DNA kept is the CDR3, 45 bases in frame from the first base. The receptor chain draws on TRBV6-6 and TRBJ2-3; the D gene is possibly TRBD1, with 6 bases matching. The sequenced sample was naive CD8+ T cells from cord blood. This clonotype was obtained from a newborn in good health. CDR3 sequence: CASDLDSYLTDTQYF. The nucleotides read TGTGCCAGCGACCTGGACAGCTACCTCACAGATACGCAGTATTTT.